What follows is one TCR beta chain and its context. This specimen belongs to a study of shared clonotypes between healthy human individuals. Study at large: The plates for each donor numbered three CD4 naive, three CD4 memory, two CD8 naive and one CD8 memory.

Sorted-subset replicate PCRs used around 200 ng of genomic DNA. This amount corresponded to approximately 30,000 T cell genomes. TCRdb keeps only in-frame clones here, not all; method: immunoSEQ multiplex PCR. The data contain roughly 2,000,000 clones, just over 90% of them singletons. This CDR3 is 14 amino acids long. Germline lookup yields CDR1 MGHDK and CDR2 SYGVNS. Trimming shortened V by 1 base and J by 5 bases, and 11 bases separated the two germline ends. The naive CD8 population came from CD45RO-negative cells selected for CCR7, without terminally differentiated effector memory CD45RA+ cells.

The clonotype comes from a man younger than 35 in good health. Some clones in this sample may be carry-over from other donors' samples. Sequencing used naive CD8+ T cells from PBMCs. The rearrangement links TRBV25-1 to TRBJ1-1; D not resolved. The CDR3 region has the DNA TGTGCCAGCAGTGAATTGGAGGTACAGACTGAAGCTTTCTTT. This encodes CASSELEVQTEAFF.